Each of the 8 T cell receptor beta chains below was sequenced from the same sample in a study of graft-versus-host responses after intestinal transplantation. Assay used: immunoSEQ multiplex PCR; TCRdb lists only in-frame clones, some missing. The sample lists tens of thousands of clones, 80% to 90% occurring once. For these receptors, no antigen is known. The specimen was unstimulated CD8+ T cells sorted from spleen or lymph node cells, collected before intestinal transplant. The receptors here all came from a human donor who received an intestinal transplant.

This chain joins TRBV2 and TRBJ1-1; 12 bases match TRBD1. Germline V gene sequence: CDR1 SNHLY, CDR2 FYNNEI. Trimming at V came to 7 bases and at J to 11 bases, leaving 11 bases not matched to a gene. CDR3 length: 14 amino acids. DNA for the CDR3: TGTGCCAGCAAGGGACAGGGGGCCACTTCGAGGGCTTTCTTT. It encodes CASKGQGATSRAFF.

The chain carries TRBV10-3 and TRBJ2-7; TRBD2 matches 13 bases. Germline CDR1 reads ENHRY; CDR2 reads SYGVKD. Trimming removed 10 bases from V and 6 bases from J; junction bases left unmatched: 15. There are 16 residues in the CDR3. The CDR3 sequence is CATLGLAGPRGREQYF. The DNA of the CDR3 is TGTGCCACCCTGGGACTAGCGGGACCTCGGGGTCGCGAGCAGTACTTC.

The count of this clone is one. The J gene is TRBJ1-2, the V gene TRBV5-1; tentative D call: TRBD1 (5 bases). V was pared by 2 bases and J by 4 bases, with 18 bases between. The CDR3 runs to 16 residues. The germline CDR1 and CDR2 sequences are SGHRS and YFSETQ. The CDR3 bases are TGCGCCAGCAGCTTACATGGACATTTCCAATTCTATGGCTACACCTTC. It codes for CASSLHGHFQFYGYTF.

The chain is built from TRBV5-8 and TRBJ1-2; 10 bases line up with TRBD1. The CDR3 extends over 16 amino acids. V gave up 4 bases and J gave up 3 bases; unmatched junction bases: 9. The germline V gene has CDR1 SGHTS and CDR2 YDEGEE. The DNA of the CDR3 is TGTGCCAGCAGCGGGACTGACAGGGGGCAAGACTATGGCTACACCTTC. Translated, it gives CASSGTDRGQDYGYTF.

The J gene is TRBJ1-5, the V gene TRBV5-4; TRBD1 agrees at 7 bases. V shed 4 bases, J shed 7 bases, and the junction held 8 bases outside the gene matches. Germline lookup yields CDR1 SGHNT and CDR2 YYREEE (reference sequence). There are 14 residues in the CDR3. CDR3 DNA: TGTGCCAGCAGCACCTGGGACAGCGGGCAGCCCCAGCATTTT. Protein sequence: CASSTWDSGQPQHF.

This chain uses TRBV28 with TRBJ2-4; the match to TRBD2 covers 8 bases. Germline CDR1 MDHEN, CDR2 SYDVKM. Trimming removed 3 bases from V and 0 bases from J; junction bases left unmatched: 1. The CDR3 loop spans 15 amino acids. The CDR3 DNA sequence: TGTGCCAGCAGTTTGCGGGGGGTAGCCAAAAACATTCAGTACTTC. It yields the protein CASSLRGVAKNIQYF.

This clone has more than one count but fewer than ten. The V gene is TRBV6-1, the J gene TRBJ2-3; maybe TRBD1 (6 bases). This CDR3 has 15 residues. V was cut by 4 bases and J by 2 bases, with 13 bases left in between. The germline V gene has CDR1 MNHNS and CDR2 SASEGT. The CDR3 coding sequence is TGTGCCAGCAGTGGGTGGGACACCTCCACAGATACGCAGTATTTT. Translating it yields CASSGWDTSTDTQYF.

The rearrangement joins TRBV7-9 to TRBJ2-1; a possible D gene is TRBD2 (5 bases). V dropped 2 bases and J dropped 4 bases, with 15 bases sitting between them. Germline V gives CDR1 SEHNR, CDR2 FQNEAQ (reference sequence). The CDR3 spans 16 residues. This chain's CDR3 is CASSLFRDPPYNEQFF. In DNA form, the CDR3 reads TGTGCCAGCAGCTTATTCCGGGATCCCCCATACAATGAGCAGTTCTTC.